This entry lists 32 T cell receptor beta chains sequenced from one sample in a study of OX40 agonist ivuxolimab in advanced cancers. Some clones are missing from TCRdb's copy, which holds only in-frame ones; the method was immunoSEQ multiplex PCR. The data hold about 20,000 clones, with around 90% observed a single time. The starting material was CD4+ or CD8+ T cells sorted from blood, obtained in a trial of the OX40 agonist ivuxolimab. The receptor source for this set is an adult with an advanced solid tumor such as melanoma, head and neck, liver or kidney cancer.

The CDR3 region is CAISESQNGYEQYF. In DNA form, the CDR3 reads TGTGCCATCAGTGAGTCGCAAAACGGTTACGAGCAGTACTTC. The chain carries TRBV10-3 and TRBJ2-7, with no clear D. V was cut by 0 bases and J by 4 bases, with 10 bases left in between. From germline, CDR1 is ENHRY and CDR2 SYGVKD. This CDR3 comprises 14 residues.

The J gene is TRBJ2-3, the V gene TRBV5-6; 11 nucleotides line up with TRBD2. CDR1 is SGHDT, CDR2 YYEEEE, per germline. Losses at the gene ends were 3 bases for V and 4 bases for J; bases not matched to a gene: 7. The length of the CDR3 is 16 residues. Here the CDR3 DNA reads TGTGCCAGCAGCTCGGGACTAGCGGCTTTGCCAGATACGCAGTATTTT. Its translation is CASSSGLAALPDTQYF.

CDR3 protein: CASSFETANDYGYTF. In DNA, the CDR3 is TGCGCCAGCAGCTTCGAGACAGCCAACGACTATGGCTACACCTTC. The genes are TRBV5-1 and TRBJ1-2; D is perhaps TRBD1 (5 bases). CDR1 SGHRS and CDR2 YFSETQ come from the germline V gene. V was clipped by 2 bases and J by 3 bases, with 14 bases between them. This CDR3 comprises 15 residues.

The sample holds a few counts of this clone. The chain employs TRBV6-5 and TRBJ2-7; TRBD2 is a possible D gene (7 bases). This CDR3 comprises 13 residues. Trimming removed 4 bases from V and 7 bases from J, with 14 bases in between. The germline CDR1 and CDR2 sequences are MNHEY and SVGAGI. CDR3 amino acids: CASSSGGAGEQYF. CDR3 nucleotide sequence: TGTGCCAGCAGTTCTGGGGGGGCGGGAGAGCAGTACTTC.

This clone was seen only once. This chain uses TRBV7-9 with TRBJ1-4; the D is unclear. Trimming shortened V by 7 bases and J by 0 bases, and 9 bases separated the two germline ends. Germline values: CDR1 SEHNR, CDR2 FQNEAQ (reference sequence). The CDR3 is 14 residues long. CDR3 nucleotides: TGTGCCAGCACACCAGTTACAACTAATGAAAAACTGTTTTTT. This gives the protein CASTPVTTNEKLFF.

The chain uses TRBV6-5 and TRBJ2-3; TRBD2 agrees at 9 bases. This CDR3 contains 16 residues. In germline, CDR1 is MNHEY, CDR2 SVGAGI. V gave up 0 bases and J gave up 1 base; unmatched junction bases: 2. CDR3 region: CASSYSTSGRTDTQYF. The DNA of the CDR3 is TGTGCCAGCAGTTACTCGACTAGCGGACGCACAGATACGCAGTATTTT.

For the CDR3, the DNA is TGTGCCAGCTCTAGCGCCTACGAGCAGTACTTC. This codes for CASSSAYEQYF. This rearrangement joins TRBV2 to TRBJ2-7; maybe TRBD2 (6 bases). CDR1 and CDR2 from the germline V gene are SNHLY and FYNNEI. V lost 8 bases and J lost 2, with 7 bases in between. The CDR3 runs to 11 residues.

The chain joins TRBV30 to TRBJ2-6; D not certain. The germline gives CDR1 GTSNPN, CDR2 SVGIG (reference sequence). V was clipped by 3 bases and J by 0 bases, with 0 bases between them. The CDR3 totals 12 residues. The CDR3 spells CAWSSGANVLTF. The CDR3 bases are TGTGCCTGGAGCTCTGGGGCCAACGTCCTGACTTTC.

V gene TRBV7-9 combines with J gene TRBJ2-7; 9 nucleotides agree with TRBD2. J lost 4 bases, V lost 2 bases, and 6 bases had no gene match. The CDR3 is made up of 15 amino acids. CDR1 and CDR2 from the germline V gene are SEHNR and FQNEAQ (reference sequence). The chain's CDR3 is CASSLSGLARYEQYF. The CDR3 region has the DNA TGTGCCAGCAGCTTATCAGGACTAGCGAGATACGAGCAGTACTTC.

The V call is TRBV11-1, the J call TRBJ2-7, with D perhaps TRBD1 (6 bases). Germline CDR1 is SGHAT and CDR2 is FQDESV (reference sequence). Trimming left V 1 base short and J 3 bases short, with 13 bases between. This CDR3 contains 15 residues. The CDR3 is CASSLEGSGDYEQYF. CDR3 in DNA: TGTGCCAGCAGCTTAGAGGGGTCAGGGGACTACGAGCAGTACTTC.

This clone has a single count. The rearrangement joins TRBV4-1 to TRBJ1-4; no clear D. The CDR3 runs 18 residues. In germline, CDR1 is MGHRA, CDR2 YSYEKL. V was pared by 0 bases and J by 0 bases, with 14 bases between. CDR3 coding DNA: TGCGCCAGCAGCCAAGATCCCACGTTGAGGGCAACTAATGAAAAACTGTTTTTT. Its translation: CASSQDPTLRATNEKLFF.

DNA of the CDR3: TGCGCCAGCAGGGGGGCCTACGAGCAGTACTTC. Translating it yields CASRGAYEQYF. This chain links TRBV5-1 with TRBJ2-7; D might be TRBD1 or TRBD2, each matching 5 bases. The V end was cut by 5 bases, the J end by 2 bases, with 5 bases between. Germline values: CDR1 SGHRS, CDR2 YFSETQ. This CDR3 has 11 amino acids.

The chain is built from TRBV13 and TRBJ2-1, with D possibly being TRBD2 (5 bases). Per germline, CDR1 PRHDT and CDR2 FYEKMQ (reference sequence). The ends were cut back, 5 bases at V and 2 bases at J, with 13 bases in the middle. This CDR3 contains 15 residues. CDR3 nucleotide sequence: TGTGCCAGCAGCCTAGCCCTTGATCCCTACAATGAGCAGTTCTTC. Translating it yields CASSLALDPYNEQFF.

The gene calls are TRBV5-4 and TRBJ2-3; TRBD2 is a possible D gene (6 bases). V was shortened by 4 bases and J by 5 bases, with 17 bases between the two germline ends. Looked up from germline, CDR1 is SGHNT and CDR2 is YYREEE (reference sequence). The CDR3 runs 15 residues. The CDR3 sequence: CASSLRGNLKDTQYF. Here the CDR3 DNA reads TGTGCCAGCAGCCTCCGGGGGAATCTTAAAGATACGCAGTATTTT.

The chain is built from TRBV2 and TRBJ2-1, with 11 nucleotides matching TRBD2. Germline CDR1 is SNHLY and CDR2 is FYNNEI. This CDR3 has 16 residues. V gave up 4 bases and J gave up 1 base; unmatched junction bases: 3. The chain's CDR3 is CASSVSGGVSYNEQFF. The CDR3 DNA follows: TGTGCCAGCAGTGTTAGCGGGGGGGTTTCCTACAATGAGCAGTTCTTC.

The chain employs TRBV7-9 and TRBJ2-1, with D maybe TRBD1 (6 bases). The CDR3 totals 15 residues. CDR1 is SEHNR and CDR2 is FQNEAQ in the germline V gene (reference sequence). V lost 1 base to trimming and J lost 4 bases, with 11 bases between them. The CDR3: CASSLVGGFYNEQFF. In nucleotides, the CDR3 is TGTGCCAGCAGCTTAGTAGGGGGATTTTACAATGAGCAGTTCTTC.

This clone was counted a single time. The chain carries TRBV7-8 and TRBJ2-5, with a possible D match to TRBD2 (5 bases). Germline loops: CDR1 SGHVS, CDR2 FQNEAQ. The CDR3 is 14 residues long. V gave up 5 bases and J gave up 2 bases, with 12 bases separating them. CDR3 in amino acids: CASSTRSRQETQYF. CDR3 nucleotide sequence: TGTGCCAGCAGCACTAGGAGTCGGCAAGAGACCCAGTACTTC.

This clone was found a few times. The chain is built from TRBV27 and TRBJ2-2; D is undetermined. The CDR3 covers 13 residues. Germline CDR1 and CDR2: MNHEY and SMNVEV (reference sequence). Trimming took off 10 bases at V and 2 bases at J, with 11 bases between the two ends. CDR3 coding DNA: TGTGCCACAACAAGGCTAAACACCGGGGAGCTGTTTTTT. As protein: CATTRLNTGELFF.

The count of this clone is one. The CDR3 DNA follows: TGTGCCAGCAGCTTTGGTTCCTATAATTCACCCCTCCACTTT. It translates to CASSFGSYNSPLHF. The chain carries TRBV13 and TRBJ1-6; unclear D gene. The CDR3 runs 14 residues. V lost 3 bases to trimming and J lost 1 base, with 4 bases between them. Germline V gene data show CDR1 as PRHDT and CDR2 as FYEKMQ (reference sequence).

The rearrangement joins TRBV7-6 to TRBJ2-3, with a possible D match to TRBD2 (6 bases). V was clipped by 6 bases and J by 4 bases, with 20 bases between them. The length of the CDR3 is 16 residues. The germline V gene has CDR1 SGHVS and CDR2 FNYEAQ. The CDR3, as DNA: TGTGCCAGCAGTGAAGGGTTCGGGGGATCACCAGATACGCAGTATTTT. Translation gives CASSEGFGGSPDTQYF.

V is TRBV10-2 and J is TRBJ2-5; D not resolved. The V end was cut by 4 bases, the J end by 1 base, with 10 bases between. This CDR3 spans 14 amino acids. Per the germline V gene, CDR1 is WSHSY and CDR2 is SAAADI. DNA of the CDR3: TGCGCCAGCAGTGCCCAGGATCGCCAAGAGACCCAGTACTTC. Protein product: CASSAQDRQETQYF.

V gene TRBV18 combines with J gene TRBJ1-5; TRBD1 might be the D (5 bases). There are 14 residues in the CDR3. CDR1 and CDR2 (germline): KGHSH, LQKENI. The ends were cut back, 2 bases at V and 0 bases at J, with 5 bases in the middle. The CDR3 bases are TGTGCCAGCTCACCAGGGGGTAGCAATCAGCCCCAGCATTTT. Residues: CASSPGGSNQPQHF.

The chain employs TRBV2 and TRBJ2-2; TRBD2 matches 7 bases. V shed 7 bases and J 6 bases; nucleotides not matched to a gene: 5. CDR1 is SNHLY, CDR2 FYNNEI, per germline. The length of the CDR3 is 13 residues. CDR3 in DNA: TGTGCCAGCAAGGCTAGCGGAGCCGGGGAGCTGTTTTTT. Its translation: CASKASGAGELFF.

CDR3 sequence reads: CAIAGSENTEAFF. As DNA, the CDR3 is TGTGCCATAGCCGGGAGCGAGAACACTGAAGCTTTCTTT. This chain connects TRBV10-3 to TRBJ1-1, with unresolved D. Germline CDR1 reads ENHRY; CDR2 reads SYGVKD. The CDR3 extends over 13 amino acids. V shed 9 bases and J shed 1 base, with 12 bases lying between them.

This chain links TRBV7-9 with TRBJ1-2; no reliable D call. From germline, CDR1 is SEHNR and CDR2 FQNEAQ (reference sequence). This CDR3 is 15 amino acids long. The V gene lost 2 bases and the J gene lost 1 base, with 11 bases spanning the gap. The CDR3 is CASSLISARNYGYTF. As DNA, the CDR3 is TGTGCCAGCAGCTTAATTTCAGCCCGTAACTATGGCTACACCTTC.

Relative to its sample, this clone is medium-sized. The V call is TRBV13, the J call TRBJ2-2; TRBD2 agrees at 12 bases. V shed 4 bases, J shed 5 bases, and the junction held 5 bases outside the gene matches. The CDR3 length is 16 residues. The germline V gene has CDR1 PRHDT and CDR2 FYEKMQ (reference sequence). CDR3 region: CASSSALAGGTGELFF. The CDR3 bases are TGTGCCAGCAGCTCAGCACTAGCGGGAGGAACCGGGGAGCTGTTTTTT.

The chain joins TRBV4-1 to TRBJ2-6; the D is unclear. This CDR3 contains 16 residues. Germline V lookup: CDR1 MGHRA, CDR2 YSYEKL. Trimming shortened V by 4 bases and J by 4 bases, and 14 bases separated the two germline ends. For the CDR3, the DNA is TGCGCCAGCAGCCCGACCCCGTTACGCGGGGCCAACGTCCTGACTTTC. Its protein product is CASSPTPLRGANVLTF.

This chain connects TRBV10-1 to TRBJ2-1; TRBD2 agrees at 13 bases. The CDR3 is made up of 14 amino acids. The J segment lost 9 bases and the V segment lost 4 bases, leaving 3 bases of the junction unmatched. The germline gives CDR1 WNHNN, CDR2 SYGVQD (reference sequence). The CDR3 bases are TGCGCCAGCAGTGGGGGACTAGCGGGAATTGAGCAGTTCTTC. This sequence encodes CASSGGLAGIEQFF.

The J gene is TRBJ2-3, the V gene TRBV4-1; the D gene could be TRBD1 or TRBD2 (5 bases each). V lost 0 bases and J lost 3, with 7 bases in between. CDR1 MGHRA and CDR2 YSYEKL come from the germline V gene. The CDR3 has 14 amino acids. CDR3 residues: CASSQDRETDTQYF. CDR3 bases: TGCGCCAGCAGCCAAGACAGGGAGACAGATACGCAGTATTTT.

The rearrangement uses TRBV4-1 and TRBJ1-3; perhaps TRBD1 as D (5 bases). This CDR3 has 11 residues. V dropped 5 bases and J dropped 12 bases, with 11 bases sitting between them. CDR1 is MGHRA, CDR2 YSYEKL, per germline. The CDR3 bases are TGCGCCAGCAGCTCCGGGGGGGACATATATTTT. Its protein is CASSSGGDIYF.

This clone came up once. The chain employs TRBV6-5 and TRBJ2-7; no definite D call. This CDR3 has 14 residues. The V end lost 0 bases, the J end lost 1 base, and 7 bases lay between the germline ends. Germline V gene data show CDR1 as MNHEY and CDR2 as SVGAGI. CDR3 nucleotide sequence: TGTGCCAGCAGTTACTCTCCCCCATCCTACGAGCAGTACTTC. Translated: CASSYSPPSYEQYF.

The V gene is TRBV4-1, the J gene TRBJ2-1, with 9 bases lining up with TRBD1. V was clipped by 0 bases and J by 9 bases; unmatched bases: 9. Germline-derived CDR1 and CDR2 are MGHRA and YSYEKL. The length of the CDR3 is 16 residues. The CDR3: CASSQDLGTGLSEQFF. Here the CDR3 DNA reads TGCGCCAGCAGCCAAGATCTGGGGACAGGGTTATCTGAGCAGTTCTTC.